The entry below describes one T cell receptor (beta chain). Its antigen is not known. The record originates from a study of beta chain features in type 1 diabetes. Findings and caveats of the study: TCRB repertoires of naive, central memory and Treg cells appeared more similar among patients than among healthy donors. Type 1 diabetes patients showed a moderate but significant shortening of TCRB CDR3s in all four CD4+ subsets.

Trimming left V 2 bases short and J 4 bases short, with 12 bases between. The CDR3 covers 14 residues. Germline V gives CDR1 MDHEN, CDR2 SYDVKM. cDNA synthesis used the whole RNA isolate, giving expressed TCRB sequences. Measured with immunoSEQ multiplex PCR; TCRdb has only the in-frame clones, and not every one. The sample contains over 100,000 clones, roughly 15% of which appear only once. The specimen sequenced was central memory CD4+ T cells from blood. This rearrangement joins TRBV28 to TRBJ2-7; D call uncertain. This receptor was taken from a man aged 25 to 45 with type 1 diabetes. As DNA, the CDR3 is TGTGCCAGCAGTTTACACTCGCGGCCTTACGAGCAGTACTTC. Translating it yields CASSLHSRPYEQYF.